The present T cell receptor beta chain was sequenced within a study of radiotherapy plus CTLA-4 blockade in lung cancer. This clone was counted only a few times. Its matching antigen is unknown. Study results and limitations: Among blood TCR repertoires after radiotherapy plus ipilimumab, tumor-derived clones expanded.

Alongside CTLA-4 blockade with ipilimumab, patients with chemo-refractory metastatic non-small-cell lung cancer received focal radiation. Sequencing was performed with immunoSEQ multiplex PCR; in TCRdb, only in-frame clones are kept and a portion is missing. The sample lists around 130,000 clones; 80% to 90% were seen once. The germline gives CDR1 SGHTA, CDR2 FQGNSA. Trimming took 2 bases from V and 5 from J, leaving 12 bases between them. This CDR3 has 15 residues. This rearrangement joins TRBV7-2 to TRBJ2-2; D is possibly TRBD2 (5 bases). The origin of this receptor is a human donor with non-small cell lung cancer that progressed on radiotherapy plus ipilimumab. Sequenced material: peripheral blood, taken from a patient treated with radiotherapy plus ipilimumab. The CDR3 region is CASSLNQAGTGELFF. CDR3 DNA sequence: TGTGCCAGCAGCTTAAACCAGGCGGGTACCGGGGAGCTGTTTTTT.